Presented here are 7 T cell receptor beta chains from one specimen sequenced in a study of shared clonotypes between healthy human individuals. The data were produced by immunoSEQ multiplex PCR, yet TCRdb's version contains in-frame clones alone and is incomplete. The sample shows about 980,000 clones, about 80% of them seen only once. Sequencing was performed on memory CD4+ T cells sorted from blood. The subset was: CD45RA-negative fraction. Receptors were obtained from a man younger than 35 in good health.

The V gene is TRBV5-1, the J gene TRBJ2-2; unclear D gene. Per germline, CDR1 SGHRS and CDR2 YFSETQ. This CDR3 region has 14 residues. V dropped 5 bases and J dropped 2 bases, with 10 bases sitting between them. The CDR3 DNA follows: TGCGCCAGCAGGACGAGCAGTAACACCGGGGAGCTGTTTTTT. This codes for CASRTSSNTGELFF.

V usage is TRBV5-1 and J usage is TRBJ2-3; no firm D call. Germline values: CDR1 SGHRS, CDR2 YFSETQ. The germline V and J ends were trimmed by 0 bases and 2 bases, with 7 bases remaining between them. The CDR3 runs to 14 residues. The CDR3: CASSLGEVTDTQYF. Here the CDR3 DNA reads TGCGCCAGCAGCTTGGGAGAGGTCACAGATACGCAGTATTTT.

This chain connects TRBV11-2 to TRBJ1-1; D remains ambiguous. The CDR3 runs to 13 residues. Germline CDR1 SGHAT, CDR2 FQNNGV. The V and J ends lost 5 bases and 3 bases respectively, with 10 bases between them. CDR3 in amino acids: CASSLERYTEAFF. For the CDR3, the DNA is TGTGCCAGCAGCCTCGAGAGGTACACTGAAGCTTTCTTT.

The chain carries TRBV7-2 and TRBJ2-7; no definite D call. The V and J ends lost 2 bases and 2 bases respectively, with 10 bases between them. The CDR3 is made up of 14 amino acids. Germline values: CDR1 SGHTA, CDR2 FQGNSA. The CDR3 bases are TGTGCCAGCAGCTTACGGGCTACCCCCTACGAGCAGTACTTC. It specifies CASSLRATPYEQYF.

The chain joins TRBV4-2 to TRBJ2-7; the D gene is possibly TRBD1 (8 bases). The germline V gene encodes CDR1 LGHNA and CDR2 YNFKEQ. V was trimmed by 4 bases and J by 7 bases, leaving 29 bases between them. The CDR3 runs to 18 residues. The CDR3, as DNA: TGTGCCAGCAGCCGCTTACAGGGGGGGGAGCCTGATCAGAGAGAGCAGTACTTC. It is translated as CASSRLQGGEPDQREQYF.

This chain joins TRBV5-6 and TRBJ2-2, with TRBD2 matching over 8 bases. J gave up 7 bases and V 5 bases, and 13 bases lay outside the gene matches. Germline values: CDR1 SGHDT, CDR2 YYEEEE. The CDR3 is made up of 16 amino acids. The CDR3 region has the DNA TGTGCCAGCAGTCCCGGGACTAGGTGGGGGAGCGGGGAGCTGTTTTTT. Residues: CASSPGTRWGSGELFF.

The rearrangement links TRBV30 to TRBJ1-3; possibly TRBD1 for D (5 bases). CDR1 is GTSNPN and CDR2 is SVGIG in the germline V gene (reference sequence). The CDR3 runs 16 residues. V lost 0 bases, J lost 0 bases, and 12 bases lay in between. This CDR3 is CAWSVVRGTSGNTIYF. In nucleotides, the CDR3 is TGTGCCTGGAGTGTAGTCCGGGGCACCTCTGGAAACACCATATATTTT.